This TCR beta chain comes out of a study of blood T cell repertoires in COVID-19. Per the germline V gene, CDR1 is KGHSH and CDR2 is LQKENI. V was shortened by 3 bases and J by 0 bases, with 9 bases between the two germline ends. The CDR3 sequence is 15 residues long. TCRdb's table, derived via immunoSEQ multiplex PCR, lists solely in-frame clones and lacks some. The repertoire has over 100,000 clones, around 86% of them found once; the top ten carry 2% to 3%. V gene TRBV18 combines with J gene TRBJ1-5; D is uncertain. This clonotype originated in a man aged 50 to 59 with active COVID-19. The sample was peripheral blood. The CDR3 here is CASSPAGDSNQPQHF. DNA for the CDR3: TGTGCCAGCTCACCTGCCGGGGATAGCAATCAGCCCCAGCATTTT.